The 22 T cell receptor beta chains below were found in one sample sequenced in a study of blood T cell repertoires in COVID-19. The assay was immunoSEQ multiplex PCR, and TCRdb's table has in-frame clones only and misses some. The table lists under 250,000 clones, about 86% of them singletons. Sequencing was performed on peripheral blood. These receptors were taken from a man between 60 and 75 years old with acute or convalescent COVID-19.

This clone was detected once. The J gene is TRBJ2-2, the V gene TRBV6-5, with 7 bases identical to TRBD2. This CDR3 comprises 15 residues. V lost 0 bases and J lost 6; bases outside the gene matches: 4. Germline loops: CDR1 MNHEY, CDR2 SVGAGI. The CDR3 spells CASSYSGGRAGELFF. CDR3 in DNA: TGTGCCAGCAGTTACTCTGGGGGGAGGGCCGGGGAGCTGTTTTTT.

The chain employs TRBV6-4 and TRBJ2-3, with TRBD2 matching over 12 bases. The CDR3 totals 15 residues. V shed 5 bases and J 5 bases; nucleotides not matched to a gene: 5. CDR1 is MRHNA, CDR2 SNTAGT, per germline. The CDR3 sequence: CASSMTSGSQDTQYF. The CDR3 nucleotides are TGTGCCAGCAGTATGACTAGCGGGAGTCAAGATACGCAGTATTTT.

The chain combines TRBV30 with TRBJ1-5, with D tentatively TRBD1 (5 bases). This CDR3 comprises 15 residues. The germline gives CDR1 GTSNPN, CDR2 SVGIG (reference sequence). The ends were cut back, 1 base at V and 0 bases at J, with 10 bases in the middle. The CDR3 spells CAWSGTPYSNQPQHF. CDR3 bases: TGTGCCTGGAGTGGGACACCATATAGCAATCAGCCCCAGCATTTT.

The CDR3 loop is CASSLASGADTQYF. The DNA of the CDR3 is TGTGCCAGCAGCTTAGCTAGCGGAGCAGATACGCAGTATTTT. The rearrangement joins TRBV7-9 to TRBJ2-3, with D perhaps matching TRBD2 (6 bases). Looked up from germline, CDR1 is SEHNR and CDR2 is FQNEAQ (reference sequence). With 0 bases removed from V and 4 bases from J, the gap between germline ends came to 8 bases. This CDR3 has 14 amino acids. Complete variable domain (other parts from reference TRBV7-9 and TRBJ2-3): DTGVSQNPRHKITKRGQNVTFRCDPISEHNRLYWYRQTLGQGPEFLTYFQNEAQLEKSRLLSDRFSAERPKGSFSTLEIQRTEQGDSAMYLCASSLASGADTQYFGPGTRLTVL.

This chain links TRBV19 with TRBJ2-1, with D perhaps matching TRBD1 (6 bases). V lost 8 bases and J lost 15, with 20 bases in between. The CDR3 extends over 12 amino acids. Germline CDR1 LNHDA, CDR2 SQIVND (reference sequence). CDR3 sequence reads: CASGNLGGAAFF. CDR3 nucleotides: TGTGCCAGTGGAAATCTAGGGGGAGCCGCGTTCTTC.

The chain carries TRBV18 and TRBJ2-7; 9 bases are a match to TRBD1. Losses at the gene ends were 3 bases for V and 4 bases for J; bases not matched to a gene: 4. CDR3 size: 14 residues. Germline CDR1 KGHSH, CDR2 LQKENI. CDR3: CASSPPTGGYEQYF. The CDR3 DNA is TGTGCCAGCTCACCCCCGACAGGGGGGTACGAGCAGTACTTC.

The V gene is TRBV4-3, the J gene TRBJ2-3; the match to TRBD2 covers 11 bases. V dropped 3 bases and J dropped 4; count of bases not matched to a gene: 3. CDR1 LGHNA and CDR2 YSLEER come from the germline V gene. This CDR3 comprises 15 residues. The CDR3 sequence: CASSQMGLAADTQYF. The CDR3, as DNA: TGCGCCAGCAGCCAGATGGGACTAGCGGCAGATACGCAGTATTTT.

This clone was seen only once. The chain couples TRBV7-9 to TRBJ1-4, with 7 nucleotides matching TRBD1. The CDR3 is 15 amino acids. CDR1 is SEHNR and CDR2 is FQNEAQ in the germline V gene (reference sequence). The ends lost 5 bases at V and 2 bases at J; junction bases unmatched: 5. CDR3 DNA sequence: TGTGCCAGCAGCACACAGGGGAGGACTAATGAAAAACTGTTTTTT. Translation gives CASSTQGRTNEKLFF.

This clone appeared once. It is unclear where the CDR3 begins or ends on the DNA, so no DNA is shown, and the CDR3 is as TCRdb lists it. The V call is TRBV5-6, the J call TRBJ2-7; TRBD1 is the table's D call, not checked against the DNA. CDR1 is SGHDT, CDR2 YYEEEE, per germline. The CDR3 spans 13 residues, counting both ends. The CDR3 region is CASSWGPGSGLYF.

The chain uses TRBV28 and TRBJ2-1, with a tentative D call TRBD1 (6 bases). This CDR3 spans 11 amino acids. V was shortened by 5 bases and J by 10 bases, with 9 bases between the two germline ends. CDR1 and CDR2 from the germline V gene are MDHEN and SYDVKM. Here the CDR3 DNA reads TGTGCCAGCAGTAAGGGGACAGAGCAGTTCTTC. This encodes CASSKGTEQFF.

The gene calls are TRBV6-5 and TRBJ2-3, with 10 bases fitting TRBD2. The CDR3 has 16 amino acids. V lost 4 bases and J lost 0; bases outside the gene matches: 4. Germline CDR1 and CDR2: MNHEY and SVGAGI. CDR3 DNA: TGTGCCAGCAGTTGGACTAGCGGATCTAGCACAGATACGCAGTATTTT. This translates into CASSWTSGSSTDTQYF.

Here the CDR3 reads CASSPGGTVTEAFF. The CDR3 bases are TGTGCCAGCAGCCCAGGGGGGACAGTCACTGAAGCTTTCTTT. The chain uses TRBV28 and TRBJ1-1; 7 nucleotides match TRBD1. Germline loops: CDR1 MDHEN, CDR2 SYDVKM. This CDR3 comprises 14 residues. The trim removed 6 bases at V and 4 bases at J, leaving 8 bases unmatched. Full variable domain (remainder filled in from reference TRBV28 and TRBJ1-1): DVKVTQSSRYLVKRTGEKVFLECVQDMDHENMFWYRQDPGLGLRLIYFSYDVKMKEKGDIPEGYSVSREKKERFSLILESASTNQTSMYLCASSPGGTVTEAFFGQGTRLTVV.

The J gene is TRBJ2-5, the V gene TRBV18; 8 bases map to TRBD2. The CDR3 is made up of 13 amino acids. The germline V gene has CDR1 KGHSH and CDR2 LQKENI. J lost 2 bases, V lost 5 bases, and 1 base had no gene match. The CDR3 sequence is CASSSSGQETQYF. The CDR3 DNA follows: TGTGCCAGCTCATCTAGCGGGCAAGAGACCCAGTACTTC.

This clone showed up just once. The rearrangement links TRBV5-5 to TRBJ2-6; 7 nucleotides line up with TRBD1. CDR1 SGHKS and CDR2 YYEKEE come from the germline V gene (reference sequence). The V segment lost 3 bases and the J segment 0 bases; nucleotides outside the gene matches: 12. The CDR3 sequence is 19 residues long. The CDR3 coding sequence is TGTGCCAGCAGCTGGGGGACAGAATTAACATTCTCTGGGGCCAACGTCCTGACTTTC. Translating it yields CASSWGTELTFSGANVLTF.

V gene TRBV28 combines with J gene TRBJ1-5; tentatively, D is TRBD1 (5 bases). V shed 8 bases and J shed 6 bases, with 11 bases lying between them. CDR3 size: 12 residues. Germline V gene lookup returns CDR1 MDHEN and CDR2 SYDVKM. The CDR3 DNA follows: TGTGCCAGCGCCCTGGGGGGTCAGCCCCAGCATTTT. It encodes CASALGGQPQHF.

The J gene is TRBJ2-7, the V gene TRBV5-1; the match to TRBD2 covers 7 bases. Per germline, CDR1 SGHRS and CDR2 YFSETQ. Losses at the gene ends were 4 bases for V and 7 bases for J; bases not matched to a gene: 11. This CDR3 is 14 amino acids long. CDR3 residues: CASSPTPSGREQYF. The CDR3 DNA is TGCGCCAGCAGCCCCACCCCTAGCGGTAGAGAGCAGTACTTC.

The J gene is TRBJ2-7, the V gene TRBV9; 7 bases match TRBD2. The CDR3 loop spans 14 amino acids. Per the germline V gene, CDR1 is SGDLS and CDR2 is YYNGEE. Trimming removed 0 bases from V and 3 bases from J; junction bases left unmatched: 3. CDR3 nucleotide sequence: TGTGCCAGCAGCGTAGTAGCGGGCAGCTACGAGCAGTACTTC. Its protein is CASSVVAGSYEQYF.

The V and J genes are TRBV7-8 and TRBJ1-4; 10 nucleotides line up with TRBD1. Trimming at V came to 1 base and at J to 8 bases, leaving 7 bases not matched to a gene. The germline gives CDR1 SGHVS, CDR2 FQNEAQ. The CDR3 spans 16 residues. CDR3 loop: CASSLVGGQGGEKLFF. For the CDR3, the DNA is TGTGCCAGCAGCTTAGTAGGAGGACAGGGGGGCGAAAAACTGTTTTTT.

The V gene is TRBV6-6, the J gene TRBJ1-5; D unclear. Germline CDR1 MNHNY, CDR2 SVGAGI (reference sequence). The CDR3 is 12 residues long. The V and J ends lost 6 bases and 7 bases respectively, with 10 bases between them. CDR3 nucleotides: TGTGCCAGCAGCCCACCGGGACAGCCCCAGCATTTT. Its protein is CASSPPGQPQHF.

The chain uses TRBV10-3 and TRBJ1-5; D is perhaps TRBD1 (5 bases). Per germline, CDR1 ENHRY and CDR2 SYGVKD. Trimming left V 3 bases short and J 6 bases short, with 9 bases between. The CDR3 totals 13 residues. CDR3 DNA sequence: TGTGCCATCAGTGACGGGGGAGGTCAGCCCCAGCATTTT. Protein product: CAISDGGGQPQHF.

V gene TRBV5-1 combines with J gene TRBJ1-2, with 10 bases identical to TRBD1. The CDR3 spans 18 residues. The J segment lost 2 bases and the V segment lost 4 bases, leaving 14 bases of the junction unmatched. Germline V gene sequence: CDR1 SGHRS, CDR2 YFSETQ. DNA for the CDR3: TGCGCCAGCAGCCCTTTACCGGGACAGGGGTCATTCAACTATGGCTACACCTTC. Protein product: CASSPLPGQGSFNYGYTF.

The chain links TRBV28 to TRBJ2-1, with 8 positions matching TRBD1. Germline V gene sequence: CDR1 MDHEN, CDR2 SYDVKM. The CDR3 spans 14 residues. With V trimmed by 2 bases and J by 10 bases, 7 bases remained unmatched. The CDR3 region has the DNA TGTGCCAGCAGTTTAGGACAGGGAACGAAGGAGCAGTTCTTC. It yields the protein CASSLGQGTKEQFF.